This T cell receptor beta chain was found in a study of cytomegalovirus exposure and HLA in healthy donors listed by TCRdb under 2017. About the study as a whole: In an earlier analysis of approximately 640 of the donors, 250 to 350 Gb of sequence data and 120 million or so unique TCR beta sequences from about 180 million T cells were reported. In a later analysis, previously published TCR beta repertoires from 666 donors were re-analyzed and high-resolution HLA genotyping was added so that TCR occurrence patterns could be studied. A separate validation cohort of roughly 130 different subjects was used in addition to the roughly 700-subject first cohort. Rather than drawing on any new phenotypic data, the later analysis identified candidate immune exposures from TCR beta sequences and the way those sequences occurred across donors. HLA typing included class I and class II loci at four-digit resolution. Of the 300 to 500 genotyped donors, roughly 80% were placed in the genetic ancestry cluster associated with self-reported Caucasian donors. The study used immunosequencing to profile the T cell repertoires of 600 to 850 subjects and linked those repertoires to cytomegalovirus serostatus. The study was designed to test whether signatures of past pathogen exposure could be identified by cataloging public T cell receptors. An earlier analysis of 587 of the donors used high-throughput TCR beta sequencing to judge whether each TCR beta V gene segment behaved as functional or pseudogenic. Across some 400 genotyped donors of the cohort, an average of approximately 200,000 unique TCR beta nucleotide sequences per donor were sequenced, and roughly 18% of those sequences were non-productive. Typing coverage differed by locus: A, B, C, DRB1 and DQB1 were typed in roughly 629-640 donors, DQA1 in 522, DPA1 in some 610, and DPB1 in about 450. Several DR-DQ haplotypes were treated as single units for association and clustering because of strong linkage in the cohort. About 320 gigabases of sequencing data and some 85 million unique TCR sequences were included in an early release covering over 600 HLA-typed donors. The study combined high-throughput TCR immunosequencing, statistical association of individual TCRs with disease status, and machine learning to predict cytomegalovirus infection status. Every repertoire in the discovery cohort had been generated on one and the same sequencing platform. A later genetic analysis used genome-wide SNP genotypes for about three fifths of the 666 donors, treating that subset as a discovery cohort. Donor age, sex, ethnicity and CMV serostatus were collected together with the repertoire data. General findings and caveats noted by the study authors: The classifier was reported to diagnose cytomegalovirus status with high specificity and sensitivity in both the original and validation cohorts. A further reported finding was that TCR beta sequences accurately predicted the HLA-A and HLA-B alleles for most subjects in the first cohort. Most CMV-associated TCR beta chains appeared to be HLA-restricted in a later analysis, and the HLA associations seemed to be driven largely by CMV exposure. A later genetic analysis associated a missense DCLRE1C variant with V-gene and J-gene trimming of TCR beta chains, and an independent cohort replicated the association. At a false discovery rate of 0.05, a later analysis linked 16,000 or so TCR beta sequences to specific HLA alleles. In this cohort, only TCR beta chains were sequenced, and detectable features were limited by the absence of alpha or paired-chain data. Across donors, most TCR sequences were observed very rarely, whereas some public TCRs were present in many individuals. Because HLA typing was unavailable for some donors at each locus, only the typed subset was used in association tests. The only immune exposure information available for the cohort was CMV serostatus. Some IMGT-functional V segments, including TRBV6-2 and TRBV6-3, could not be distinguished by the 87-base-pair reads and were therefore excluded. According to a later analysis, TCR association rates differed among HLA loci, with DRB1 alleles showing the most associated TCRs and HLA-C alleles showing the fewest. In a later analysis, HLA-associated TCR beta chains were found to be more clonally expanded and to have lower generation probabilities than equally common non-associated chains. When HLA alleles, especially DR and DQ, strongly co-occurred, attributing TCR associations to individual alleles was difficult. The earlier analysis of fewer than 750 of the donors excluded roughly 17 rarely observed V segments, including chromosome 9 orphons, because counts were too low. A cluster of highly shared sequence variants was judged likely to represent a technical artifact of the sequencing pipeline. In the study, 164 TCR beta chains were listed as associated with cytomegalovirus. Broadly in line with IMGT annotations, most TCR beta V segments showed up in productive rearrangements about 87% or about 30% of the time in an earlier analysis of 587 of the donors. Several of the top co-occurrence clusters appeared to be linked to parvovirus B19, influenza, CMV and Epstein-Barr virus, according to a later analysis. The presence/absence analyses assumed that sequencing depth was roughly uniform across donors, and that assumption may not be true. Correlated functional status among segregating V segments might reflect linkage disequilibrium, but an unknown experimental factor could not be ruled out. According to the authors, the approach could potentially be generalized to other disease states and immunological phenotypes. In a later genetic analysis, fewer N-insertions in productive TCRs were reported among donors in an Asian-associated ancestry cluster than the approximately 670-donor mean. Three of the identified cytomegalovirus-associated TCR beta chains were confirmed in vitro to be specific for cytomegalovirus antigens.

Libraries were made using the immunoSEQ multiplex PCR assay. For the multiplex PCR, a mixture combining 60 forward primers for TCR Vbeta segments and 13 reverse primers for TCR Jbeta segments was used. The CDR3 region of rearranged TCR beta genes was amplified from genomic DNA by a multiplex PCR assay. The amplified TCR beta libraries were sequenced on the Illumina HiSeq System as 87-base-pair reads. The paper's data handling went like this. Across the 500 to 850 repertoires, a later analysis counted 80 million or so unique TCR beta chains, 9 million to 14 million of which were shared by at least two donors. Raw reads were error-corrected and collapsed into unique sequences by a nearest-neighbor algorithm in which closely related sequences were merged to remove PCR and sequencing errors. CDR3 sequences were aligned to IMGT reference sequences to assign V, D and J gene segments. For a sequence to be retained, at least a six-nucleotide match to both a V gene segment and a J gene segment was required. Rearrangements were called productive when the CDR3 lacked stop codons and stayed in frame with V and J; all others were non-productive. Following IMGT convention, CDR3 was defined as the stretch from the second conserved V-encoded cysteine to the conserved J-encoded phenylalanine. The earlier analysis of about 560 of the donors excluded any sequence lacking an unambiguous match to a single V gene segment. In an earlier analysis of approximately 590 of the donors, V segments were called functional above 56.7% productive rearrangements and were called segregating when the between-donor standard deviation exceeded 5%. To diagnose cytomegalovirus status from the catalog of TCR beta chain sequences, a statistical classification framework was built. V and J gene assignment, in a later analysis, came from comparing TCR nucleotide sequences with IMGT/GENE-DB human TR gene sequences. The TCRdist pipeline was used in a later analysis to assign CDR3 sequences and most-parsimonious VDJ recombination scenarios. In a later analysis, every TCR beta chain was defined by the combination of its CDR3 amino acid sequence and its V-gene family, and reads without a unique V-gene family were dropped. In a later analysis, 500 to 650 highly shared, low-generation-probability nucleotide sequences were removed to address suspected cross-contamination and a sequencing artifact. In a later analysis, a clonal expansion index for each public chain was calculated from normalized within-repertoire ranks of inferred template counts. In a later analysis, generation probabilities were computed with a VDJ recombination model fitted to out-of-frame rearrangements, and the resulting probabilities were checked against IGoR. Hypergeometric tests were used in a later analysis to score TCR-TCR, TCR-HLA and TCR-CMV co-occurrence, with a repertoire-size bias correction applied to the TCR pairs. To estimate false discovery rates, a later analysis permuted the HLA or CMV assignments 20 times. In a later analysis, co-occurring TCRs were grouped with DBSCAN, and TCRdist sequence similarity was added when clustering was performed within HLA-allele-positive subsets. Repertoires with fewer than 30,000 or more than 120,000 public chains, plus five repertoires with anomalous nucleotide sharing, were excluded from co-occurrence clustering. Held by TCRdb, this immuneACCESS table contains in-frame sequences only and omits some clones. Under half of the omission traces to an unresolved V gene where checked; the cause of the rest is unknown. V and J calls and clone size are as listed in that table; D and trimming were resolved from the DNA. A total of over 150,000 clones appear in this sample, under 80% of them only once. Less than 15% of the sample belongs to the ten largest clones.

Trimming removed 2 bases from V and 3 bases from J, leaving 5 bases between the germline ends. The CDR3 covers 11 residues, taking in both the cysteine and the phenylalanine. Just the 33-base CDR3 DNA is kept, in frame starting at base 1. The germline V gene (reference sequence) gives CDR1 as GTSNPN and CDR2 as SVGIG. This clone was counted a single time. Its antigen is unknown. No much larger clone is present one base from it, and per-base qualities are unavailable. In total, roughly 670 healthy bone marrow donors made up the cohort. All cohort members were sampled while nominally healthy, although unrecorded immune exposures were likely present. The donor tested CMV seropositive, placing the donor among the roughly 300 seropositive members of the cohort. A peripheral blood sample was provided by each donor, and peripheral blood mononuclear cells were used for TCR beta sequencing. Genomic DNA extraction from the blood cell samples was performed with the Qiagen DNeasy Blood Extraction Kit.

The specimen was PBMCs. The chain couples TRBV30 to TRBJ2-7, with the D gene call left open. This receptor was taken from a woman aged 50 to 65 in good health and CMV-seropositive. The CDR3 sequence is CAWSSNYEQYF. DNA sequence: TGTGCCTGGAGTTCCAACTACGAGCAGTACTTC.